This record looks at one T cell receptor (beta chain) sequence and its context. This entry belongs to a study of blood T cell repertoires in COVID-19. The germline V gene has CDR1 MDHEN and CDR2 SYDVKM. Between the trimmed V and J ends, which lost 2 bases and 6 bases, there was a span of 10 bases. This CDR3 has 13 amino acids. Only in-frame clones appear in the TCRdb table, and some are missing; sequencing was by immunoSEQ multiplex PCR. The sample shows 210,000 or so clones, 80% to 90% of them seen only once. The chain has TRBV28 and TRBJ1-1; D ambiguous. Specimen: peripheral blood. This TCR came from a man under 40 with COVID-19, enrolled during active disease. This CDR3 reads CASSLIANPEAFF. In DNA form, the CDR3 reads TGTGCCAGCAGTTTAATTGCTAACCCTGAAGCTTTCTTT.